The entry below describes one T cell receptor (beta chain). The data originate from a study of shared clonotypes between healthy human individuals. Sequencing was performed with immunoSEQ multiplex PCR; in TCRdb, only in-frame clones are kept and a portion is missing. The repertoire holds 2 million or so clones, with just under 95% as singletons. Germline assignment: CDR1 ENHRY and CDR2 SYGVKD. J was trimmed by 7 bases and V by 0 bases; bases with no gene match: 8. The CDR3 extends over 16 amino acids. CD45RO-negative CD8 cells positively selected for CCR7 made up the naive population, which excluded terminally differentiated effector memory CD45RA+ cells.

This receptor was taken from a man aged 18 to 30 in good health. The sequenced sample consisted of naive CD8+ T cells sorted from blood. The chain recombines TRBV10-3 with TRBJ2-7; TRBD2 agrees at 11 bases. In nucleotides, the CDR3 is TGTGCCATCAGTGAGTCGGTAGCGGGAGGGCCGTGGGAGCAGTACTTC. Translated: CAISESVAGGPWEQYF.